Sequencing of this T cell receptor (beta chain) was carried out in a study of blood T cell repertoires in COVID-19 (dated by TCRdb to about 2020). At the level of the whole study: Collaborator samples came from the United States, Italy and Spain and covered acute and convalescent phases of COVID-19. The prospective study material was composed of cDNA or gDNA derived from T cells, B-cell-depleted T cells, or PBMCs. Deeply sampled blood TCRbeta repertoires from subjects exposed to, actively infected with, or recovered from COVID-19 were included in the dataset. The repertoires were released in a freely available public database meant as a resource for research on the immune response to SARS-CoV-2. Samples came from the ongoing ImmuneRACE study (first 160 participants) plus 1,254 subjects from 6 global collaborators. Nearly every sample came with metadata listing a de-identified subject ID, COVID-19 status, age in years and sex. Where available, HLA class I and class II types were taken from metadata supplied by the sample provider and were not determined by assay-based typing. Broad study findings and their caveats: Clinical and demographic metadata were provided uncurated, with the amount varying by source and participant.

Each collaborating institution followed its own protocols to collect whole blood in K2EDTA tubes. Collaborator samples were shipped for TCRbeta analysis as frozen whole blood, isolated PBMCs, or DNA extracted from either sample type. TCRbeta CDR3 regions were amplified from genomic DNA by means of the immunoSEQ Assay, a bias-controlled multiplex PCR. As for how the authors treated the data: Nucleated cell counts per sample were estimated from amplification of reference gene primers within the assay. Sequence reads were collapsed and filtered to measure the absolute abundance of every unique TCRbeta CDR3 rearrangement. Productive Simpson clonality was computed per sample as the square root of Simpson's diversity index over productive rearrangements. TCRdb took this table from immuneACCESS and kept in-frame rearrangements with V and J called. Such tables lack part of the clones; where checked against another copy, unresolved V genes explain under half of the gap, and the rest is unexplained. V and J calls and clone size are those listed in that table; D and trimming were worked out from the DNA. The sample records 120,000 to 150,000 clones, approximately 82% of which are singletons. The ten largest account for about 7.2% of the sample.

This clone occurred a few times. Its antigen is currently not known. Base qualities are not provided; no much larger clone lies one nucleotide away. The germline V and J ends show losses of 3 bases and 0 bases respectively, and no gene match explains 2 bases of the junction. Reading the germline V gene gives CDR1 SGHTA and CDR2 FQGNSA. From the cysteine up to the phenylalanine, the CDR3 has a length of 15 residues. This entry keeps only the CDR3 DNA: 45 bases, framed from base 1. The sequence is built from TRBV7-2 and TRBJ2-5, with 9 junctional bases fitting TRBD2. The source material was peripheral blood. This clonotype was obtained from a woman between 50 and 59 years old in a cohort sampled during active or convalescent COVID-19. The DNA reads TGTGCCAGCAGCTTGGCGGGGGGGTACCAAGAGACCCAGTACTTC. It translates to CASSLAGGYQETQYF.